Presented here are 9 T cell receptor beta chains from one specimen sequenced in a study of cytomegalovirus exposure and HLA in healthy donors (dated by TCRdb to 2016 to 2017). Receptor libraries were prepared by the immunoSEQ multiplex PCR assay. A mixture of 60 forward primers for TCR Vbeta segments and 13 reverse primers for TCR Jbeta segments was used in the multiplex PCR. In TCRdb, the immuneACCESS table is reduced to in-frame sequences with V and J assigned. These tables do not hold every clone; where another copy was compared, an unresolved V gene accounts for under half, and the others remain unexplained. The sample table holds approximately 170,000 clones, of which 65% to 70% were seen once. The ten largest account for around 4.5% of the sample. The sequencing input was PBMCs. The receptor source for this set is a woman younger than 35 in good health and CMV-seropositive.

The chain recombines TRBV30 with TRBJ2-5, with 15 bases that match TRBD2. The V and J ends lost 8 bases and 6 bases, in that order; junction bases with no gene match: 4. The CDR3 is 13 amino acids. Germline V gene sequence: CDR1 GTSNPN, CDR2 SVGIG (reference sequence). CDR3 coding DNA: TGTGCCGGGGGACTAGCGGGGGGAAAGACCCAGTACTTC. Translated, it gives CAGGLAGGKTQYF.

This chain links TRBV19 with TRBJ2-3, with D perhaps TRBD1 (5 bases). Trimming shortened V by 7 bases and J by 1 base, and 15 bases separated the two germline ends. This CDR3 is built from 15 residues. CDR1 and CDR2 from the germline V gene are LNHDA and SQIVND (reference sequence). The CDR3 here is CASTYQGKGTDTQYF. CDR3 in DNA: TGTGCCAGTACATATCAGGGTAAAGGCACAGATACGCAGTATTTT.

V is TRBV6-4 and J is TRBJ2-1; 11 bases align to TRBD2. This CDR3 contains 16 residues. V dropped 5 bases and J dropped 10; count of bases not matched to a gene: 13. The germline CDR1 and CDR2 sequences are MRHNA and SNTAGT. For the CDR3, the DNA is TGTGCCAGCAGTTCCTCCGGGACTAGCGGACTTCGGGAGCAGTTCTTC. Its translation: CASSSSGTSGLREQFF.

The V gene is TRBV7-9, the J gene TRBJ1-1, with 7 nucleotides matching TRBD1. V gave up 4 bases and J gave up 8 bases; unmatched junction bases: 7. Germline V lookup: CDR1 SEHNR, CDR2 FQNEAQ (reference sequence). The length of the CDR3 is 13 residues. In DNA form, the CDR3 reads TGTGCCAGCAGCTCCTATAGGGGGCGAGAAGCTTTCTTT. Its translation: CASSSYRGREAFF.

This sequence joins TRBV5-1 and TRBJ1-1; TRBD1 might be the D (5 bases). The CDR3 is made up of 13 amino acids. The V end was cut by 0 bases, the J end by 7 bases, with 10 bases between. Germline CDR1 is SGHRS and CDR2 is YFSETQ. CDR3 in DNA: TGCGCCAGCAGCTTGGAAGGGGTAAGTGAAGCTTTCTTT. Translation gives CASSLEGVSEAFF.

J is TRBJ2-7 and V is TRBV5-4; TRBD1 aligns across 8 bases. The CDR3 runs to 14 residues. Trimming at V came to 0 bases and at J to 5 bases, leaving 4 bases not matched to a gene. Germline-derived CDR1 and CDR2 are SGHNT and YYREEE (reference sequence). DNA for the CDR3: TGTGCCAGCAGCTTGGGACAGGGGTTGGACGAGCAGTACTTC. Its translation: CASSLGQGLDEQYF.

The rearrangement links TRBV4-2 to TRBJ1-4; weak D call: TRBD1 (5 bases). CDR3 length equals 15 residues. Trimming removed 0 bases from V and 5 bases from J, with 10 bases in between. CDR1 and CDR2 from the germline V gene are LGHNA and YNFKEQ. The CDR3: CASSQDRGGNEKLFF. The CDR3 DNA reads as TGTGCCAGCAGCCAAGATCGGGGGGGAAATGAAAAACTGTTTTTT.

The V and J genes are TRBV6-5 and TRBJ2-5, with 15 nucleotides matching TRBD2. V was pared by 2 bases and J by 11 bases, with 9 bases of the junction left unmatched. In germline, CDR1 is MNHEY, CDR2 SVGAGI. There are 16 residues in the CDR3. CDR3 in DNA: TGTGCCAGCAGTTACGGCAGGACTAGCGGGAGGGGTGAGCAGTACTTC. Protein product: CASSYGRTSGRGEQYF.

This sequence joins TRBV7-9 and TRBJ2-7, with D possibly TRBD2 on 6 matching bases. The CDR3 is made up of 13 amino acids. Per germline, CDR1 SEHNR and CDR2 FQNEAQ (reference sequence). The V gene lost 0 bases and the J gene lost 4 bases, with 7 bases spanning the gap. CDR3 in DNA: TGTGCCAGCAGCTTAGCGGGACTGTACGAGCAGTACTTC. The encoded protein is CASSLAGLYEQYF.